The 10 T cell receptor beta chains below come from one sample, sequenced in a study of cytomegalovirus exposure and HLA in healthy donors. A multiplex PCR was run with 60 Vbeta primers and 13 Jbeta primers. Sequencing was performed with immunoSEQ multiplex PCR; in TCRdb, only in-frame clones are kept and a portion is missing. In the table there are roughly 77,000 clones, roughly 78% of which are singletons. Sequencing was performed on PBMCs. The source of these receptors is a man aged 40-49 years in good health and CMV-seronegative.

The J gene is TRBJ1-4, the V gene TRBV18; D perhaps matches TRBD1 (5 bases). Germline loops: CDR1 KGHSH, CDR2 LQKENI. The V gene lost 3 bases and the J gene lost 4 bases, with 18 bases spanning the gap. The CDR3 contains 17 residues. The CDR3 DNA follows: TGTGCCAGCTCACCTCTGGGCCTCAGGGCCGGTAATGAAAAACTGTTTTTT. The encoded protein is CASSPLGLRAGNEKLFF.

The gene calls are TRBV7-9 and TRBJ2-3; D unresolved. The CDR3 has 15 amino acids. Germline V CDR1 and CDR2: SEHNR, FQNEAQ (reference sequence). The germline V and J ends were trimmed by 7 bases and 5 bases, with 19 bases remaining between them. The DNA of the CDR3 is TGTGCCAGCACCATAGGTCAAGGCCCGGGAGATACGCAGTATTTT. This sequence encodes CASTIGQGPGDTQYF. Full variable domain (missing parts from reference TRBV7-9 and TRBJ2-3): DTGVSQNPRHKITKRGQNVTFRCDPISEHNRLYWYRQTLGQGPEFLTYFQNEAQLEKSRLLSDRFSAERPKGSFSTLEIQRTEQGDSAMYLCASTIGQGPGDTQYFGPGTRLTVL.

The chain recombines TRBV5-8 with TRBJ1-3, with 8 bases that match TRBD1. Per germline, CDR1 SGHTS and CDR2 YDEGEE. V lost 4 bases to trimming and J lost 4 bases; unmatched junction nucleotides: 10. This CDR3 contains 16 residues. CDR3 sequence (DNA): TGTGCCAGCAGCGCCCGGACAGGGAATAGGGGAAACACCATATATTTT. As protein: CASSARTGNRGNTIYF.

The chain links TRBV7-6 to TRBJ2-7, with D maybe TRBD2 (7 bases). This CDR3 region has 16 residues. Trimming took off 5 bases at V and 0 bases at J, with 17 bases between the two ends. Looked up from germline, CDR1 is SGHVS and CDR2 is FNYEAQ. The CDR3 DNA is TGTGCCAGCAGCCCACTCGGGGGGCTGAGCTCCTACGAGCAGTACTTC. Amino acid sequence: CASSPLGGLSSYEQYF.

The chain joins TRBV4-1 to TRBJ2-1; D remains ambiguous. Trimming took 1 base from V and 15 from J, leaving 16 bases between them. The germline V gene has CDR1 MGHRA and CDR2 YSYEKL. This CDR3 comprises 13 residues. The CDR3 DNA follows: TGCGCCAGCAGCCAAGTATACAGTTACCTCAGGTTCTTC. Amino acids: CASSQVYSYLRFF.

V gene TRBV6-6 combines with J gene TRBJ1-6; TRBD1 agrees at 8 bases. The germline V gene has CDR1 MNHNY and CDR2 SVGAGI (reference sequence). The length of the CDR3 is 15 residues. J gave up 5 bases and V 0 bases, and 0 bases lay outside the gene matches. CDR3 nucleotide sequence: TGTGCCAGCAGTTACTCGGGACAGGATAATTCACCCCTCCACTTT. The encoded protein is CASSYSGQDNSPLHF.

V gene TRBV5-6 combines with J gene TRBJ2-3; D not resolved. The CDR3 totals 14 residues. Per the germline V gene, CDR1 is SGHDT and CDR2 is YYEEEE. Trimming took off 4 bases at V and 1 base at J, with 10 bases between the two ends. CDR3 DNA sequence: TGTGCCAGCAGCCTCCCAACGGGCACAGATACGCAGTATTTT. Protein sequence: CASSLPTGTDTQYF.

V and J are TRBV27 and TRBJ2-7; a weak D match, TRBD1 (5 bases). The V gene lost 6 bases and the J gene lost 5 bases, with 17 bases spanning the gap. Germline V CDR1 and CDR2: MNHEY, SMNVEV (reference sequence). The CDR3 runs to 14 residues. CDR3 in DNA: TGTGCCAGCAGGCCAGGGCCCGTCCAGGACGAGCAGTACTTC. This encodes CASRPGPVQDEQYF.

The chain recombines TRBV4-2 with TRBJ1-5; D is perhaps TRBD1 (6 bases). The CDR3 sequence is 14 residues long. CDR1 is LGHNA and CDR2 is YNFKEQ in the germline V gene. Trimming shortened V by 2 bases and J by 6 bases, and 11 bases separated the two germline ends. The CDR3 DNA follows: TGTGCCAGCAGCCAATCAGGGGCAAGTCAGCCCCAGCATTTT. Residues: CASSQSGASQPQHF.

The gene calls are TRBV14 and TRBJ2-3; 9 bases agree with TRBD1. CDR1 and CDR2 (germline): SGHDN, FVKESK. This CDR3 region has 13 residues. The V and J ends lost 6 bases and 5 bases, in that order; junction bases with no gene match: 3. The CDR3 spells CASRRTGVDTQYF. The CDR3, as DNA: TGTGCCAGCAGACGGACAGGGGTAGATACGCAGTATTTT.